Listed here are 14 T cell receptor beta chains from one sample, sequenced in a study of blood T cells in healthy people across ages. PCR was performed a second time for about 7 to 12 cycles using a sample-barcoded 5' primer and a J-beta primer mix. One entry per CDR3 protein, called by TCRdb with MiXCR from the 5' RACE reads. The sample lists roughly 1,500,000 distinct CDR3 sequences, around two fifths occurring once. The sequencing sample was made of blood. The receptors stem from a woman aged 18 to 35 in good health.

This chain joins TRBV20-1 and TRBJ2-1, with D possibly being TRBD2 (6 bases). CDR3 length: 13 residues. CDR1 and CDR2 (germline): DFQATT, SNEGSKA (reference sequence). The germline V and J ends were trimmed by 5 bases and 0 bases, with 8 bases remaining between them. CDR3 protein: CSAVADSYNEQFF. In DNA, the CDR3 is TGCAGTGCTGTAGCGGACTCCTACAATGAGCAGTTCTTC.

CDR3 loop: CASSERGAGANVLTF. The DNA of the CDR3 is TGTGCCAGCAGCGAACGCGGGGCTGGGGCCAACGTCCTGACTTTC. The chain links TRBV6-5 to TRBJ2-6; D is possibly TRBD2 (6 bases). The CDR3 covers 15 residues. The germline V gene has CDR1 MNHEY and CDR2 SVGAGI. V was trimmed by 6 bases and J by 2 bases, leaving 11 bases between them.

The chain has TRBV24-1 and TRBJ2-3; D not resolved. The CDR3 loop spans 13 amino acids. V lost 4 bases to trimming and J lost 5 bases, with 9 bases between them. Germline V gene sequence: CDR1 KGHDR, CDR2 SFDVKD. CDR3 sequence reads: CATSEPAVDTQYF. CDR3 in DNA: TGTGCCACCAGTGAACCCGCGGTAGATACGCAGTATTTT.

The chain has TRBV12-3 or TRBV12-4 and TRBJ1-1; D is undetermined. This CDR3 has 13 amino acids. V shed 2 bases and J shed 6 bases, with 10 bases lying between them. The CDR3 DNA reads as TGTGCCAGCAGTTTAAATCTAGGTTCTGAAGCTTTCTTT. Translation gives CASSLNLGSEAFF.

With regard to this clonotype: A much bigger clone sits one base away, suggesting this may be a read error. This chain connects TRBV29-1 to TRBJ2-7, with 9 nucleotides matching TRBD1. Trimming cost V 6 bases and J 5 bases; bases outside gene matches: 11. Germline V gene data show CDR1 as SQVTM and CDR2 as ANQGSEA. This CDR3 is 14 amino acids long. CDR3 residues: CSVVARDRDDEQYF. Written as DNA, the CDR3 is TGCAGCGTGGTAGCTCGGGACAGGGATGACGAGCAGTACTTC.

This clonotype has just one count. This chain links TRBV3-1 with TRBJ2-2; maybe TRBD1 (5 bases). The ends were cut back, 3 bases at V and 1 base at J, with 12 bases in the middle. CDR3 length: 16 amino acids. Germline V gene data show CDR1 as LGHDT and CDR2 as YNNKEL (reference sequence). The CDR3 reads CASSHFRQRNTGELFF. In nucleotides, the CDR3 is TGTGCCAGCAGCCACTTCCGACAGAGGAACACCGGGGAGCTGTTTTTT.

This clonotype has just a few counts. The chain is built from TRBV29-1 and TRBJ2-4, with D perhaps given as TRBD1 or TRBD2 (6 bases each). The J call is in doubt because the DNA end fits TRBJ2-7 better. Germline lookup yields CDR1 SQVTM and CDR2 ANQGSEA. CDR3 length: 13 residues. CDR3 in amino acids: CSFSGDSPSEQYF. CDR3 DNA sequence: TGCAGCTTCTCAGGGGACTCACCCAGCGAGCAGTACTTC.

This sequence joins TRBV4-1 and TRBJ2-3; tentatively, D is TRBD1 (7 bases). V gave up 0 bases and J gave up 5 bases, with 12 bases separating them. Germline CDR1 MGHRA, CDR2 YSYEKL. This CDR3 region has 15 residues. CDR3 DNA sequence: TGCGCCAGCAGCCAAGATCAGGGGGGAATAGATACGCAGTATTTT. Amino acid sequence: CASSQDQGGIDTQYF.

This sequence joins TRBV10-3 and TRBJ1-6; D may be TRBD1 (6 bases). CDR1 is ENHRY and CDR2 is SYGVKD in the germline V gene. The CDR3 runs to 15 residues. Trimming took 3 bases from V and 10 from J, leaving 16 bases between them. The CDR3 DNA sequence: TGTGCCATCAGTGATCAGACAGGAAGGCGGTCACCCCTCCACTTT. Its protein is CAISDQTGRRSPLHF.

V is TRBV4-1 and J is TRBJ2-7; perhaps TRBD1 as D (7 bases). Near its end, the DNA agrees better with TRBJ2-5, so the J call may be wrong. The CDR3 spans 15 residues. The germline V gene encodes CDR1 MGHRA and CDR2 YSYEKL. The CDR3, as DNA: TGCGCCAGCAGCCAAGACAGGGGGGCACGGAAGACCCAGTACTTC. Protein: CASSQDRGARKTQYF.

A few counts support this clonotype. The chain combines TRBV20-1 with TRBJ2-1; 10 bases fit TRBD2. The CDR3 runs to 14 residues. Trimming cost V 4 bases and J 2 bases; bases outside gene matches: 2. Germline CDR1 reads DFQATT; CDR2 reads SNEGSKA (reference sequence). Here the CDR3 DNA reads TGCAGTGCTACCGGGACTAGCGCCTACAATGAGCAGTTCTTC. Translating gives CSATGTSAYNEQFF.

J is TRBJ1-6 and V is TRBV6-4; TRBD1 might be the D (6 bases). V was clipped by 6 bases and J by 6 bases, with 9 bases between them. The CDR3 sequence is 13 residues long. The germline V gene encodes CDR1 MRHNA and CDR2 SNTAGT. The CDR3 DNA follows: TGTGCCAGCAGGGTGGACAGTAATTCACCCCTCCACTTT. Protein sequence: CASRVDSNSPLHF.

This clonotype was picked up a small number of times. This chain uses TRBV12-5 with TRBJ2-5, with D unclear. The germline V and J ends were trimmed by 1 base and 0 bases, with 12 bases remaining between them. The CDR3 extends over 16 amino acids. The germline gives CDR1 LGHNT, CDR2 FRNRAP. The CDR3 DNA reads as TGTGCTAGTGGTTTGGGCCAAATGACGGACCAAGAGACCCAGTACTTC. Encoded protein: CASGLGQMTDQETQYF.

The CDR3 sequence is CASSWVPAHEQFF. The CDR3 DNA follows: TGCGCCAGCAGCTGGGTACCGGCACATGAGCAGTTCTTC. This rearrangement joins TRBV5-1 to TRBJ2-1; no firm D call. CDR1 is SGHRS, CDR2 YFSETQ, per germline. V was cut by 3 bases and J by 8 bases, with 12 bases left in between. The CDR3 is made up of 13 amino acids.